This T cell receptor beta chain was captured by sequencing in a study of T cell responses to AZD1222 COVID-19 vaccine. Investigators merged groups given second doses at roughly 4 or roughly 12 weeks. On this clone: Its target is unknown.

The germline V and J ends were trimmed by 5 bases and 2 bases, with 6 bases remaining between them. The CDR3 runs 12 residues. Assay used: immunoSEQ multiplex PCR; TCRdb lists only in-frame clones, some missing. The table shows some 60,000 clones, with more than 60% occurring only once. Study results and caveats: Researchers report vaccine-associated CD4 TCRs spanning spike, with dominance at 160-218 and 743-854. White British ancestry dominated among donors, who included more females, and clonal diversity was possibly underestimated. The study found Spike-specific TCR breadth and depth rose after two AZD1222 doses.

The clonotype was recovered from an adult who received the AZD1222 COVID-19 vaccine. The rearrangement joins TRBV12-3 or TRBV12-4 to TRBJ1-2; D unresolved. The sequencing here drew on peripheral blood, taken 28 days after the second AZD1222 dose. The CDR3: CASSAWNYGYTF. Written as DNA, the CDR3 is TGTGCCAGCAGTGCCTGGAACTATGGCTACACCTTC.